The present TCR beta chain was sequenced within a study of blood T cell repertoires in COVID-19. Study background: Both acute and convalescent COVID-19 samples were obtained from the United States, Italy and Spain. The analysed material was cDNA or gDNA that came from T cells, B-cell-depleted T cells, or PBMCs.

How the authors handled the data: Amplification of reference gene primers provided the estimated nucleated cell counts. Assay: immunoSEQ multiplex PCR; the TCRdb copy retains only in-frame clones and omits some. The V and J calls and clone size come from that table; D and trimming were worked out from the DNA. Among about 270,000 clones listed, 91% were seen once. Trimming shortened V by 3 bases and J by 1 base, and 21 bases separated the two germline ends. Germline V CDR1 and CDR2: MGHRA, YSYEKL. CDR3 size: 18 residues. In this sample, this clone turned up once. The sequenced sample consisted of peripheral blood. This TCR derives from a person aged 18 to 29 with COVID-19, enrolled during active disease. This chain uses TRBV4-1 with TRBJ2-5; D is possibly TRBD2 (6 bases). The CDR3 here is CASSHPTSLFSLQETQYF. The CDR3 bases are TGCGCCAGCAGCCACCCGACTAGTTTGTTTAGCCTCCAAGAGACCCAGTACTTC.